The 21 T cell receptor beta chains reported below all come from one sample, sequenced in a study of cytomegalovirus exposure and HLA in healthy donors. This PCR relied on a set of 60 Vbeta primers and 13 Jbeta primers. Here immunoSEQ multiplex PCR was the method, and the copy in TCRdb shows in-frame clones only, minus some. The data contain under 200,000 clones, around 75% of them singletons. Sequenced material: PBMCs. The receptors derive from a woman in her 30s in good health and CMV-seropositive.

The chain carries TRBV5-7 and TRBJ1-3; D may be TRBD1 (5 bases). TRBV5-7 is assigned to the ORF class and has an uncertain function. The germline V and J ends were trimmed by 4 bases and 0 bases, with 8 bases remaining between them. This CDR3 contains 14 residues. The DNA for the CDR3 is TGTGCCAGCAGCGGGGGGGACTCTGGAAACACCATATATTTT. This sequence encodes CASSGGDSGNTIYF.

V usage is TRBV5-8 and J usage is TRBJ2-6, with D possibly TRBD1 on 5 matching bases. The CDR3 consists of 19 residues. Germline-derived CDR1 and CDR2 are SGHTS and YDEGEE. V lost 6 bases and J lost 3, with 25 bases in between. The CDR3 region has the DNA TGTGCCAGCACCCAACCCAGACAGCTGGATCGCTTTGGGGCCAACGTCCTGACTTTC. This encodes CASTQPRQLDRFGANVLTF.

The rearrangement links TRBV4-1 to TRBJ1-4, with D possibly being TRBD1 (6 bases). Trimming stripped 1 base from V and 7 bases from J, with 13 bases between. The CDR3 runs to 15 residues. Per the germline V gene, CDR1 is MGHRA and CDR2 is YSYEKL. The chain's CDR3 is CASSQGGPKGEKLFF. In nucleotides, the CDR3 is TGCGCCAGCAGCCAAGGGGGGCCCAAGGGTGAAAAACTGTTTTTT.

The chain combines TRBV27 with TRBJ2-2; possibly TRBD2 for D (7 bases). Between the trimmed V and J ends, which lost 5 bases and 1 base, there was a span of 17 bases. Germline CDR1 and CDR2: MNHEY and SMNVEV (reference sequence). There are 17 residues in the CDR3. DNA of the CDR3: TGTGCCAGCAGTGCCTTCTGGGGGGGGCGGAACACCGGGGAGCTGTTTTTT. Translated, it gives CASSAFWGGRNTGELFF.

V and J are TRBV6-5 and TRBJ2-2; 12 bases match TRBD2. This CDR3 has 15 residues. Germline CDR1 and CDR2: MNHEY and SVGAGI. V shed 8 bases and J 7 bases; nucleotides not matched to a gene: 8. The CDR3 spells CASEASGGALGELFF. The CDR3 coding sequence is TGTGCCAGCGAGGCTAGCGGGGGGGCCCTCGGGGAGCTGTTTTTT.

This chain connects TRBV19 to TRBJ1-5, with D unclear. Germline lookup yields CDR1 LNHDA and CDR2 SQIVND (reference sequence). The CDR3 consists of 12 residues. V dropped 7 bases and J dropped 2 bases, with 6 bases sitting between them. In DNA, the CDR3 is TGTGCCAGTACCTATGGCAATCAGCCCCAGCATTTT. It is translated as CASTYGNQPQHF.

The chain uses TRBV4-1 and TRBJ2-1; the match to TRBD2 covers 7 bases. The CDR3 has 17 amino acids. The V gene end was trimmed by 2 bases and the J gene end by 4 bases; junction bases not matched to a gene: 11. CDR1 MGHRA and CDR2 YSYEKL come from the germline V gene. The CDR3 DNA reads as TGCGCCAGCAGCCAAATCCCCCTAGCGGCGTCTTACAATGAGCAGTTCTTC. As protein: CASSQIPLAASYNEQFF.

This clone has only one observation. The V and J genes are TRBV2 and TRBJ2-7; 8 bases agree with TRBD2. V was clipped by 4 bases and J by 2 bases; unmatched bases: 7. Germline CDR1 is SNHLY and CDR2 is FYNNEI. The CDR3 has 15 amino acids. Here the CDR3 reads CASSARLAGAYEQYF. The CDR3 DNA sequence: TGTGCCAGCAGTGCCCGTCTAGCGGGCGCCTACGAGCAGTACTTC.

The chain is built from TRBV5-1 and TRBJ2-3; D is ambiguous. Gene TRBJ1-5 matches the end of the DNA better, so the J call may be wrong. Germline CDR1 reads SGHRS; CDR2 reads YFSETQ. The CDR3 totals 12 residues. This chain's CDR3 is CASKLTGDTQHF. CDR3 nucleotide sequence: TGCGCCAGCAAACTTACTGGAGATACGCAGCATTTT.

This clone was seen a single time. V gene TRBV5-3 combines with J gene TRBJ1-6; TRBD1 matches 7 bases. TRBV5-3 counts as an open reading frame of uncertain function. The CDR3 consists of 14 residues. The V gene end was trimmed by 4 bases and the J gene end by 10 bases; junction bases not matched to a gene: 8. The CDR3 nucleotides read TGTGCCAGAAGCCCTAGACAGGGAAGGTCACCCCTCCACTTT. It codes for CARSPRQGRSPLHF.

V is TRBV27 and J is TRBJ2-2, with 9 bases aligning to TRBD2. Germline loops: CDR1 MNHEY, CDR2 SMNVEV (reference sequence). Losses at the gene ends were 2 bases for V and 3 bases for J; bases not matched to a gene: 10. This CDR3 spans 18 amino acids. The CDR3 is CASSLNWRLADYTGELFF. The CDR3 DNA reads as TGTGCCAGCAGTTTAAACTGGCGACTAGCGGATTACACCGGGGAGCTGTTTTTT.

This rearrangement joins TRBV6-6 to TRBJ2-3; perhaps TRBD2 as D (5 bases). The germline V gene encodes CDR1 MNHNY and CDR2 SVGAGI (reference sequence). V lost 7 bases to trimming and J lost 2 bases, with 16 bases between them. The CDR3 loop spans 15 amino acids. The chain's CDR3 is CASIDPSGATDTQYF. The CDR3 DNA reads as TGTGCCAGCATCGACCCCAGCGGCGCCACAGATACGCAGTATTTT.

J is TRBJ2-7 and V is TRBV7-2, with D tentatively TRBD1 (5 bases). CDR3 length: 16 amino acids. Trimming removed 2 bases at V and 6 bases at J, with 20 bases between. CDR1 and CDR2 from the germline V gene are SGHTA and FQGNSA. CDR3 protein: CASSLTVTASSVEQYF. In DNA, the CDR3 is TGTGCCAGCAGCTTAACGGTGACAGCTTCTTCTGTCGAGCAGTACTTC.

This chain joins TRBV27 and TRBJ2-1, with 7 bases lining up with TRBD1. The CDR3 sequence is 14 residues long. The germline gives CDR1 MNHEY, CDR2 SMNVEV (reference sequence). With 7 bases clipped from V and 6 bases from J, the junction kept 9 bases outside the gene matches. CDR3 sequence (DNA): TGTGCCAGCAAACCGGGACAGCTTTTCAATGAGCAGTTCTTC. It translates to CASKPGQLFNEQFF.

CDR3 loop: CASSQGTGVSLAYNEQFF. The CDR3 DNA follows: TGCGCCAGCAGCCAAGGGACAGGGGTCTCCCTTGCCTACAATGAGCAGTTCTTC. V and J are TRBV4-1 and TRBJ2-1, with TRBD1 matching 9 bases. Germline CDR1 is MGHRA and CDR2 is YSYEKL. The CDR3 covers 18 residues. V was pared by 1 base and J by 2 bases, with 9 bases of the junction left unmatched.

The CDR3 DNA is TGTGCCAGCAGCTCCCAATCCGGACAGACAGATACGCAGTATTTT. Its protein is CASSSQSGQTDTQYF. The chain is built from TRBV7-9 and TRBJ2-3; weak D call: TRBD1 (6 bases). There are 15 residues in the CDR3. Germline CDR1 SEHNR, CDR2 FQNEAQ (reference sequence). Trimming removed 4 bases at V and 3 bases at J, with 14 bases between.

This sequence joins TRBV25-1 and TRBJ2-3, with 13 positions matching TRBD2. Trimming took 3 bases from V and 5 from J; bases not matched to a gene: 2. This CDR3 is built from 15 residues. Germline loops: CDR1 MGHDK, CDR2 SYGVNS. Here the CDR3 DNA reads TGTGCCAGCAGTGATTGGACTAGCGGGGGAGATACGCAGTATTTT. Translated: CASSDWTSGGDTQYF.

As concerns this clone: Other DNA sequences in this specimen translate into the identical CDR3. The gene calls are TRBV5-4 and TRBJ2-5; D is perhaps TRBD1 (5 bases). V was trimmed by 2 bases and J by 3 bases, leaving 8 bases between them. The CDR3 loop spans 13 amino acids. Germline lookup yields CDR1 SGHNT and CDR2 YYREEE (reference sequence). DNA of the CDR3: TGTGCCAGCAGCTTAAGGGGCGAAGAGACCCAGTACTTC. This codes for CASSLRGEETQYF.

This clone has just one count. V usage is TRBV10-1 and J usage is TRBJ2-3, with D possibly matching TRBD1 (6 bases). Trimming pared 0 bases from V and 2 bases from J, leaving 12 bases between. This CDR3 is built from 16 residues. Germline V gene data show CDR1 as WNHNN and CDR2 as SYGVQD (reference sequence). Here the CDR3 reads CASSESPGAATDTQYF. The CDR3 DNA sequence: TGCGCCAGCAGTGAGTCTCCAGGGGCGGCCACAGATACGCAGTATTTT.

The chain combines TRBV6-4 with TRBJ2-1, with 10 positions matching TRBD2. The germline CDR1 and CDR2 sequences are MRHNA and SNTAGT. The J segment lost 7 bases and the V segment lost 6 bases, leaving 6 bases of the junction unmatched. This CDR3 is built from 14 residues. CDR3 nucleotide sequence: TGTGCCAGCAGCCTAGCGGGAGTGGGGAATGAGCAGTTCTTC. This sequence encodes CASSLAGVGNEQFF.

This clone was picked up one time. The rearrangement links TRBV7-6 to TRBJ2-7; 11 bases fit TRBD1. Germline assignment: CDR1 SGHVS and CDR2 FNYEAQ. This CDR3 is built from 15 residues. Trimming took 5 bases from V and 1 from J; bases not matched to a gene: 4. The DNA for the CDR3 is TGTGCCAGCAGCAGGGACAGGGGGTCGTCCTACGAGCAGTACTTC. It is translated as CASSRDRGSSYEQYF. Based on the CDR3 plus reference TRBV7-6 and TRBJ2-7, the full variable domain is GAGVSQSPRYKVTKRGQDVALRCDPISGHVSLYWYRQALGQGPEFLTYFNYEAQQDKSGLPNDRFSAERPEGSISTLTIQRTEQRDSAMYRCASSRDRGSSYEQYFGPGTRLTVT.